Listed here are 5 T cell receptor beta chains from one sample, sequenced in a study of T cells in Graves' hyperthyroidism and ophthalmopathy. The source material, RNA transcripts, was used to amplify TCR beta CDR3 regions. First-round RT-PCR targeting the TCR CDR3 was performed with the HTBI primer set. Each CDR3 protein gets one entry after TCRdb re-called the multiplex PCR reads with MiXCR. The table shows around 280,000 distinct CDR3 sequences, with roughly 15% occurring only once. Sequenced material: blood. The receptors come from a woman in her twenties or thirties with Graves' hyperthyroidism that later progressed to Graves' ophthalmopathy.

Only a few counts were recorded for this clonotype. V is TRBV4-1 and J is TRBJ2-7; D gene uncertain. Per the germline V gene, CDR1 is MGHRA and CDR2 is YSYEKL. This CDR3 spans 15 amino acids. With 0 bases removed from V and 0 bases from J, the gap between germline ends came to 9 bases. CDR3 nucleotide sequence: TGCGCCAGCAGCCAAGATTCGGGCAGCTCCTACGAGCAGTACTTC. Amino acid sequence: CASSQDSGSSYEQYF.

Ten or more counts support this clonotype. The rearrangement links TRBV7-9 to TRBJ2-7; 8 bases are a match to TRBD1. V shed 5 bases and J 4 bases; nucleotides not matched to a gene: 13. Germline V gene data show CDR1 as SEHNR and CDR2 as FQNEAQ (reference sequence). CDR3 length equals 16 residues. CDR3 bases: TGTGCCAGCAGCACCACCAACGGACAGGGTCTATACGAGCAGTACTTC. Its translation: CASSTTNGQGLYEQYF. Full variable domain (missing parts from reference TRBV7-9 and TRBJ2-7): DTGVSQNPRHKITKRGQNVTFRCDPISEHNRLYWYRQTLGQGPEFLTYFQNEAQLEKSRLLSDRFSAERPKGSFSTLEIQRTEQGDSAMYLCASSTTNGQGLYEQYFGPGTRLTVT.

This clonotype was recorded at least ten times. The chain carries TRBV7-3 and TRBJ2-3; D may be TRBD2 (5 bases). CDR1 and CDR2 (germline): SGHTA, FQGTGA. CDR3 length: 15 residues. Deletions cut 2 bases from V and 0 bases from J, with 9 bases between. The DNA of the CDR3 is TGTGCCAGCAGCTTAGTGCGGGCCAGCACAGATACGCAGTATTTT. Amino acid sequence: CASSLVRASTDTQYF.

This chain links TRBV4-3 with TRBJ2-1; D is perhaps TRBD1 or TRBD2 (5 bases each). CDR1 and CDR2 (germline): LGHNA, YSLEER. The CDR3 covers 15 residues. The V gene lost 0 bases and the J gene lost 4 bases, with 10 bases spanning the gap. This CDR3 is CASSQDQWGYNEQFF. In DNA form, the CDR3 reads TGCGCCAGCAGCCAAGATCAGTGGGGGTACAATGAGCAGTTCTTC.

This clonotype was found a few times. This rearrangement joins TRBV29-1 to TRBJ2-1; D uncertain. CDR3 length: 10 residues. V dropped 3 bases and J dropped 13 bases, with 10 bases sitting between them. Germline values: CDR1 SQVTM, CDR2 ANQGSEA. The CDR3 region has the DNA TGCAGCGTTGAGGGTGGGCGCCAGTTCTTC. Translating gives CSVEGGRQFF.